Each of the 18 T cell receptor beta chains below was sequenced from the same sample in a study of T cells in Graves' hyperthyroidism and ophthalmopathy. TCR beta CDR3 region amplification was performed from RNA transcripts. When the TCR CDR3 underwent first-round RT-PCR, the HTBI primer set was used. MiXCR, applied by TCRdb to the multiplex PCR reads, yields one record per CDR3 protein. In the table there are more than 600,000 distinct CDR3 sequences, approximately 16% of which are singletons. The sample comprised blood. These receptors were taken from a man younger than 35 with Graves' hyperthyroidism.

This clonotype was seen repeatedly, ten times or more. This CDR3 is CASSLGVGETQYF. In DNA form, the CDR3 reads TGTGCCAGCAGTCTCGGGGTGGGGGAGACCCAGTACTTC. The chain links TRBV28 to TRBJ2-5; TRBD2 might be the D (5 bases). V was pared by 5 bases and J by 5 bases, with 12 bases between. This CDR3 contains 13 residues. From germline, CDR1 is MDHEN and CDR2 SYDVKM.

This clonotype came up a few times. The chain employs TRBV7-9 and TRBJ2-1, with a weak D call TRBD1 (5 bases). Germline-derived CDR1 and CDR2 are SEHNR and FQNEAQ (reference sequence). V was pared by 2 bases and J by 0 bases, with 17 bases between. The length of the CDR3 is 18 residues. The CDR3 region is CASSLKSVPDSSYNEQFF. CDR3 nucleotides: TGTGCCAGCAGCTTAAAGTCCGTCCCTGACAGCTCCTACAATGAGCAGTTCTTC.

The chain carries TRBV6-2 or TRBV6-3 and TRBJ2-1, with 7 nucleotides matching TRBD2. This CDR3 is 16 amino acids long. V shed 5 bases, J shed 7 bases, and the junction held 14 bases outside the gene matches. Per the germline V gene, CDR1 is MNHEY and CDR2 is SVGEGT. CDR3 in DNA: TGTGCCAGCAGTCGGGGACTACCCGGACCCGGAAATGAGCAGTTCTTC. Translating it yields CASSRGLPGPGNEQFF.

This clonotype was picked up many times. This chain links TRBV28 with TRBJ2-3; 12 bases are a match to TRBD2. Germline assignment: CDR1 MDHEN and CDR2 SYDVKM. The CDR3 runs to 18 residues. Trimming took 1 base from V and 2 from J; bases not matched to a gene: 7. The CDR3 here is CASSLYDGLAGNTDTQYF. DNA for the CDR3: TGTGCCAGCAGTTTATACGACGGACTAGCGGGAAACACAGATACGCAGTATTTT. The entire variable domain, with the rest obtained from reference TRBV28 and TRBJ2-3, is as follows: DVKVTQSSRYLVKRTGEKVFLECVQDMDHENMFWYRQDPGLGLRLIYFSYDVKMKEKGDIPEGYSVSREKKERFSLILESASTNQTSMYLCASSLYDGLAGNTDTQYFGPGTRLTVL.

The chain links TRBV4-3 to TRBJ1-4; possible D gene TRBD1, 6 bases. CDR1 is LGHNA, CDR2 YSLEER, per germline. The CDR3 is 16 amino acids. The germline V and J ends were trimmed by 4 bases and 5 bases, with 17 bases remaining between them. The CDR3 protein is CASSLGGVPLNEKLFF. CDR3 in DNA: TGCGCCAGCAGCCTAGGGGGGGTCCCCCTGAATGAAAAACTGTTTTTT.

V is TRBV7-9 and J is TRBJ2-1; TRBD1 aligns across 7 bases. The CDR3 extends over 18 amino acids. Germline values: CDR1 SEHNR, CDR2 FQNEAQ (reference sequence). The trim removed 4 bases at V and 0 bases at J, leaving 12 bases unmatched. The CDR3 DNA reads TGTGCCAGCAGCTCCTCACGGACAGGCCCCAGCTCCTACAATGAGCAGTTCTTC. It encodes CASSSSRTGPSSYNEQFF.

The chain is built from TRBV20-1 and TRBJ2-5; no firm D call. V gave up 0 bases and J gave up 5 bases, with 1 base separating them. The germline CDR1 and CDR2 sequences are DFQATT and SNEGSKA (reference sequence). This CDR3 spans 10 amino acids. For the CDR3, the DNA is TGCAGTGCTAGAGACGAGACCCAGTACTTC. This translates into CSARDETQYF.

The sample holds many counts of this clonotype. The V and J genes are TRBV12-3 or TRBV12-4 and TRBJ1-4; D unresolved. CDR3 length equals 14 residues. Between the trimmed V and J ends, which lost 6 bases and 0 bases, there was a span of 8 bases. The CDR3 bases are TGTGCCAGCAGACTCAGCACAACTAATGAAAAACTGTTTTTT. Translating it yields CASRLSTTNEKLFF.

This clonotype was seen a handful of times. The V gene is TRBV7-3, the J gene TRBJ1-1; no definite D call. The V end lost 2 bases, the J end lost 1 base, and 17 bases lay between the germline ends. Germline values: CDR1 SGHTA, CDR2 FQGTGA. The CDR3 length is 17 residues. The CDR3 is CASSLYPVGETNTEAFF. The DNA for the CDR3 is TGTGCCAGCAGCTTATATCCGGTCGGAGAGACGAACACTGAAGCTTTCTTT.

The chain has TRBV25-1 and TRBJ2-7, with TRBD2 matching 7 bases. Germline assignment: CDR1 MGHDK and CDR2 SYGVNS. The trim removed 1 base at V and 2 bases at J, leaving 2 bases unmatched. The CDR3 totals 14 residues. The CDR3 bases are TGTGCCAGCAGTGAATGGGGGGGTACCTACGAGCAGTACTTC. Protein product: CASSEWGGTYEQYF.

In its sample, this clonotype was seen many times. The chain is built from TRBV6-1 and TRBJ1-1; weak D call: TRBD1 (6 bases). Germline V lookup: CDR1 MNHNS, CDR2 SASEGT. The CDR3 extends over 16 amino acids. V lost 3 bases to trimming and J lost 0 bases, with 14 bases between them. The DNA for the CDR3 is TGTGCCAGCAGTGATTGGGGGGCGATTATGAACACTGAAGCTTTCTTT. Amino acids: CASSDWGAIMNTEAFF.

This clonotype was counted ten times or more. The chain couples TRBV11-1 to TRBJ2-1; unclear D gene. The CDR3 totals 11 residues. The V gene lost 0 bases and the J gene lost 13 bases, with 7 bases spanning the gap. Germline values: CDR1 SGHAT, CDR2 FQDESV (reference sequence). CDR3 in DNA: TGTGCCAGCAGCTTAGCGGCCCGCCAGTTCTTC. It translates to CASSLAARQFF.

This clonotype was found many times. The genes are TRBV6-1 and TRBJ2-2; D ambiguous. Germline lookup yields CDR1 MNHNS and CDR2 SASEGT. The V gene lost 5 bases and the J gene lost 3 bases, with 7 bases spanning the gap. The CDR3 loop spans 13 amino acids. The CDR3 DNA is TGTGCCAGCAGTACTTCTTACACCGGGGAGCTGTTTTTT. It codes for CASSTSYTGELFF.

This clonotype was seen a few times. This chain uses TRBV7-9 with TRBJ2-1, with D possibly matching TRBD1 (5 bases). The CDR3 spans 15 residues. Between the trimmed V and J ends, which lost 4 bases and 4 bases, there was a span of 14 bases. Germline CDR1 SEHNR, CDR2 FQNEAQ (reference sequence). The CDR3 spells CASSSLGPRYNEQFF. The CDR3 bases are TGTGCCAGCAGCTCCCTGGGGCCCCGATACAATGAGCAGTTCTTC.

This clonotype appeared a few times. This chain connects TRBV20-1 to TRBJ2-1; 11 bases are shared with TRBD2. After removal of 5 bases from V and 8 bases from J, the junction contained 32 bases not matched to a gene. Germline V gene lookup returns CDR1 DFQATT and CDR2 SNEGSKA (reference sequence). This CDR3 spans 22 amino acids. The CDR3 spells CSAATRDRVLAGGNNIGDEQFF. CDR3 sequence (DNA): TGCAGTGCTGCCACCCGGGACAGGGTTCTAGCGGGAGGTAACAATATAGGTGATGAGCAGTTCTTC.

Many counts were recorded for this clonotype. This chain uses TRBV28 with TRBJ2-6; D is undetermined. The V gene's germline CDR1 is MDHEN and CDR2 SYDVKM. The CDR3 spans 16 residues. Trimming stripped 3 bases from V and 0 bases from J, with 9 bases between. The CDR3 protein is CASSLVRYSGANVLTF. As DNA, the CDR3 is TGTGCCAGCAGTTTGGTCCGATACTCTGGGGCCAACGTCCTGACTTTC.

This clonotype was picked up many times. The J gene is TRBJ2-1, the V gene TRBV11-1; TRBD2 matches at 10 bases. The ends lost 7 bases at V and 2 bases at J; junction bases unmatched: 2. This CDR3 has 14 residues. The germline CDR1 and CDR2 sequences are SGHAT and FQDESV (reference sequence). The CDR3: CASTLAGAYNEQFF. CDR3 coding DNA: TGTGCCAGCACCCTAGCGGGAGCCTACAATGAGCAGTTCTTC.

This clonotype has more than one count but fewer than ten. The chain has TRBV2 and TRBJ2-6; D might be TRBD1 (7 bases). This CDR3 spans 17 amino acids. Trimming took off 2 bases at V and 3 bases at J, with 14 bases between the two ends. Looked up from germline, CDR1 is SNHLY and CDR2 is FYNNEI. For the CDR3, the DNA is TGTGCCAGCAGTGAATTCAGACAGGGAGGTGGGGCCAACGTCCTGACTTTC. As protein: CASSEFRQGGGANVLTF.